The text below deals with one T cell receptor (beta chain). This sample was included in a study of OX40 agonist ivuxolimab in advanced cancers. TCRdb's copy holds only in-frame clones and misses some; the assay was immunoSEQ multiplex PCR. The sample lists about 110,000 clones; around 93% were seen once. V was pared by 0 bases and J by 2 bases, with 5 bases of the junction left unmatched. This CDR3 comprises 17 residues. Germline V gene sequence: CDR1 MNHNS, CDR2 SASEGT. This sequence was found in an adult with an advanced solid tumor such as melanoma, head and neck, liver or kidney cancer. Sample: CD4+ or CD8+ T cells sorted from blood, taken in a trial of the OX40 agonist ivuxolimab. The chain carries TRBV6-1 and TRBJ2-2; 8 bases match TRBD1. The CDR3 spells CASSEAGRGLNTGELFF. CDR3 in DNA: TGTGCCAGCAGTGAAGCAGGCAGGGGGCTTAACACCGGGGAGCTGTTTTTT.